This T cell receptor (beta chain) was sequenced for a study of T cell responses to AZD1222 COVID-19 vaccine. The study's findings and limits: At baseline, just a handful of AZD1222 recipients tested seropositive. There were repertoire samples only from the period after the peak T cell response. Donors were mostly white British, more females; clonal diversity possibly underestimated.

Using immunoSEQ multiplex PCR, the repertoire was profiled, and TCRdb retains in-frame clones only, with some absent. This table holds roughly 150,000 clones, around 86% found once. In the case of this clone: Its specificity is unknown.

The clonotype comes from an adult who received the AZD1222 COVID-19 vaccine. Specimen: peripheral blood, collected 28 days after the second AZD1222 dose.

CDR3 residues: CASRATGTGQPQHF. The CDR3 DNA reads TGTGCCAGCAGAGCTACAGGGACTGGGCAGCCCCAGCATTTT. This rearrangement joins TRBV2 to TRBJ1-5, with D tentatively TRBD1 (6 bases). Trimming removed 6 bases from V and 7 bases from J, with 16 bases in between. Germline lookup yields CDR1 SNHLY and CDR2 FYNNEI. The CDR3 is 14 residues long.